Following are 25 T cell receptor beta chains from one sample sequenced in a study of HIV-infected patients and healthy controls. Reverse transcription used around 500 ng RNA and constant-region primers for alpha and beta. Each of the alpha and beta chains got its own library through chain-specific third strand synthesis with indices. TCRdb reprocessed the 5' RACE reads via MiXCR and lists one record per CDR3 protein. The sample includes roughly 20,000 distinct CDR3 sequences, 8.5% to 9.5% of them seen just once. The repertoire came from unfractionated whole blood and reflected all unsorted peripheral T cells. Sequences were obtained from blood. The receptor set was obtained from an adult in good health.

This clonotype was observed at least ten times. The V and J genes are TRBV28 and TRBJ2-1; D is possibly TRBD2 (5 bases). Trimming removed 2 bases at V and 4 bases at J, with 6 bases between. This CDR3 has 13 residues. Germline assignment: CDR1 MDHEN and CDR2 SYDVKM. CDR3 loop: CASSLGGYNEQFF. The CDR3 bases are TGTGCCAGCAGTTTAGGAGGTTACAATGAGCAGTTCTTC.

In this sample, this clonotype turned up many times. The rearrangement uses TRBV5-1 and TRBJ2-3; D not certain. V was pared by 4 bases and J by 4 bases, with 13 bases between. There are 14 residues in the CDR3. Germline CDR1 and CDR2: SGHRS and YFSETQ. CDR3 in amino acids: CASSPRTSPDTQYF. DNA for the CDR3: TGCGCCAGCAGCCCCAGAACAAGCCCAGATACGCAGTATTTT.

This clonotype has a count of ten or more. The rearrangement joins TRBV6-5 to TRBJ2-7, with TRBD2 as a possible D gene (5 bases). Germline CDR1 MNHEY, CDR2 SVGAGI. This CDR3 has 14 residues. Trimming shortened V by 0 bases and J by 0 bases, and 6 bases separated the two germline ends. CDR3 sequence (DNA): TGTGCCAGCAGTTACTCACGGGACTCCTACGAGCAGTACTTC. As protein: CASSYSRDSYEQYF.

At least ten counts were recorded for this clonotype. The chain joins TRBV24-1 to TRBJ2-1, with D unclear. Trimming cost V 7 bases and J 8 bases, with 8 bases left between them. The germline CDR1 and CDR2 sequences are KGHDR and SFDVKD. This CDR3 region has 11 residues. The CDR3 nucleotides read TGTGCCACCAGAGGTCCTGATGAGCAGTTCTTC. It codes for CATRGPDEQFF.

This clonotype came up many times. This chain uses TRBV19 with TRBJ2-7; the D gene is possibly TRBD1 (6 bases). V was clipped by 5 bases and J by 3 bases, with 14 bases between them. From germline, CDR1 is LNHDA and CDR2 SQIVND (reference sequence). The CDR3 runs 14 residues. Here the CDR3 DNA reads TGTGCCAGTAGTGCCCGGGACACTTACTACGAGCAGTACTTC. Its protein product is CASSARDTYYEQYF. The whole variable domain, remainder taken from reference TRBV19 and TRBJ2-7, is DGGITQSPKYLFRKEGQNVTLSCEQNLNHDAMYWYRQDPGQGLRLIYYSQIVNDFQKGDIAEGYSVSREKKESFPLTVTSAQKNPTAFYLCASSARDTYYEQYFGPGTRLTVT.

By proportion, this clonotype is medium-sized (0.01 to 0.1%). CDR3 region: CASSFGQGESSSTFF. DNA of the CDR3: TGTGCCAGCAGTTTTGGCCAGGGGGAATCCTCCTCCACATTCTTC. This chain connects TRBV28 to TRBJ2-1; 7 positions match TRBD1. The J segment lost 16 bases and the V segment lost 3 bases, leaving 18 bases of the junction unmatched. This CDR3 contains 15 residues. CDR1 and CDR2 (germline): MDHEN, SYDVKM. Looking up the rest from reference TRBV28 and TRBJ2-1 gives the full variable domain: DVKVTQSSRYLVKRTGEKVFLECVQDMDHENMFWYRQDPGLGLRLIYFSYDVKMKEKGDIPEGYSVSREKKERFSLILESASTNQTSMYLCASSFGQGESSSTFFGPGTRLTVL.

This clonotype was counted ten times or more. The chain links TRBV28 to TRBJ1-5; the match to TRBD1 covers 9 bases. The length of the CDR3 is 15 residues. Trimming removed 1 base from V and 4 bases from J; junction bases left unmatched: 2. In germline, CDR1 is MDHEN, CDR2 SYDVKM. This chain's CDR3 is CASSLLDRGNQPQHF. CDR3 in DNA: TGTGCCAGCAGTTTATTAGACAGGGGGAATCAGCCCCAGCATTTT.

This clonotype was counted ten times or more. This chain links TRBV3-1 with TRBJ1-1; 7 nucleotides match TRBD1. V lost 4 bases and J lost 4; bases outside the gene matches: 9. The CDR3 has 15 residues. The germline gives CDR1 LGHDT, CDR2 YNNKEL (reference sequence). Here the CDR3 DNA reads TGTGCCAGCAGCCCCACGGACAGGAAGGGCACTGAAGCTTTCTTT. Its protein is CASSPTDRKGTEAFF.

By sample fraction, this clonotype is medium-sized. The chain employs TRBV29-1 and TRBJ2-1, with 9 positions matching TRBD2. There are 13 residues in the CDR3. Germline V gene lookup returns CDR1 SQVTM and CDR2 ANQGSEA. The junction had 10 bases not matched to a gene; V was cut back by 1 base and J by 15 bases. In DNA form, the CDR3 reads TGCAGCGTTGAAGTACTCGCGGGAGGGCAACCGTTCTTC. Translating gives CSVEVLAGGQPFF.

This clonotype was picked up many times. V usage is TRBV10-2 and J usage is TRBJ2-2, with 12 bases lining up with TRBD2. CDR3 length: 15 residues. After removal of 5 bases from V and 7 bases from J, the junction contained 5 bases not matched to a gene. The germline V gene has CDR1 WSHSY and CDR2 SAAADI. The DNA for the CDR3 is TGCGCCAGCAGTCCCGGGACTAGCGGGTTCGGGGAGCTGTTTTTT. Protein sequence: CASSPGTSGFGELFF.

This chain joins TRBV5-8 and TRBJ1-2, with TRBD1 as a possible D gene (5 bases). CDR1 SGHTS and CDR2 YDEGEE come from the germline V gene. Trimming stripped 4 bases from V and 4 bases from J, with 14 bases between. The CDR3 spans 14 residues. The CDR3 nucleotides are TGTGCCAGCAGCAAACGGGACGGCCCCTATGGCTACACCTTC. Protein sequence: CASSKRDGPYGYTF.

This clonotype showed up many times. The chain links TRBV20-1 to TRBJ2-1; 9 bases are a match to TRBD2. V shed 3 bases and J 4 bases; nucleotides not matched to a gene: 4. Germline-derived CDR1 and CDR2 are DFQATT and SNEGSKA (reference sequence). The CDR3 is 14 amino acids. CDR3 protein: CSASGLATYNEQFF. Written as DNA, the CDR3 is TGCAGTGCTAGCGGACTAGCGACATACAATGAGCAGTTCTTC.

This clonotype came up many times. This rearrangement joins TRBV12-3 or TRBV12-4 to TRBJ2-1, with a tentative D call TRBD1 (5 bases). The CDR3 totals 13 residues. The V gene lost 6 bases and the J gene lost 4 bases, with 10 bases spanning the gap. The chain's CDR3 is CASSPDTYNEQFF. In DNA form, the CDR3 reads TGTGCCAGCAGCCCGGACACGTACAATGAGCAGTTCTTC.

This clonotype rates as medium-sized. This chain links TRBV6-1 with TRBJ2-7; D uncertain. Germline V gene data show CDR1 as MNHNS and CDR2 as SASEGT. The CDR3 loop spans 11 amino acids. V was pared by 3 bases and J by 4 bases, with 4 bases between. This CDR3 is CASSEGYEQYF. In nucleotides, the CDR3 is TGTGCCAGCAGTGAGGGGTACGAGCAGTACTTC.

In its sample, this clonotype was seen many times. The chain couples TRBV7-8 to TRBJ2-5, with D tentatively TRBD1 or TRBD2 (6 bases each). Germline V gene data show CDR1 as SGHVS and CDR2 as FQNEAQ. There are 15 residues in the CDR3. The V gene lost 5 bases and the J gene lost 4 bases, with 17 bases spanning the gap. DNA of the CDR3: TGTGCCAGCAGCCCACGCGGCAGGGGAGGAGAGACCCAGTACTTC. This translates into CASSPRGRGGETQYF. Combining the CDR3 with reference TRBV7-8 and TRBJ2-5 gives the whole variable domain GAGVSQSPRYKVAKRGQDVALRCDPISGHVSLFWYQQALGQGPEFLTYFQNEAQLDKSGLPSDRFFAERPEGSVSTLKIQRTQQEDSAVYLCASSPRGRGGETQYFGPGTRLLVL.

The rearrangement uses TRBV19 and TRBJ1-5; no definite D call. The CDR3 totals 16 residues. V lost 5 bases to trimming and J lost 0 bases, with 14 bases between them. The germline V gene encodes CDR1 LNHDA and CDR2 SQIVND (reference sequence). CDR3 sequence: CASSPRHLVSNQPQHF. CDR3 sequence (DNA): TGTGCCAGTAGTCCGAGACATCTCGTTAGCAATCAGCCCCAGCATTTT.

In regard to this clonotype: A much larger clone sits a single nucleotide away, making a read error possible. V is TRBV12-3 or TRBV12-4 and J is TRBJ2-2; TRBD2 is a possible D gene (6 bases). This CDR3 has 16 residues. This CDR3 reads CASSFGWRRNTGGLFF. CDR3 DNA sequence: TGTGCCAGCAGTTTTGGATGGCGACGGAACACCGGGGGGCTGTTTTTT.

This clonotype was recorded at least ten times. The chain is built from TRBV6-4 and TRBJ2-1; no reliable D call. The CDR3 has 15 residues. Trimming took off 3 bases at V and 3 bases at J, with 12 bases between the two ends. Germline CDR1 is MRHNA and CDR2 is SNTAGT. DNA of the CDR3: TGTGCCAGCAGTGAGATCGCGGCAGGCTACAATGAGCAGTTCTTC. It is translated as CASSEIAAGYNEQFF.

This clonotype was counted a few times. The chain is built from TRBV6-6 and TRBJ1-1, with TRBD1 as a possible D gene (6 bases). This CDR3 contains 14 residues. In germline, CDR1 is MNHNY, CDR2 SVGAGI (reference sequence). V was shortened by 6 bases and J by 0 bases, with 11 bases between the two germline ends. CDR3 sequence reads: CASRRTAMNTEAFF. DNA of the CDR3: TGTGCCAGCAGGCGGACAGCGATGAACACTGAAGCTTTCTTT.

Written as DNA, the CDR3 is TGCAGTGCTGGGTCTTTCTACGAGCAGTACTTC. Amino acid sequence: CSAGSFYEQYF. The rearrangement uses TRBV20-1 and TRBJ2-7; D remains unclear. The V and J ends lost 5 bases and 3 bases respectively, with 8 bases between them. The germline V gene has CDR1 DFQATT and CDR2 SNEGSKA (reference sequence). This CDR3 spans 11 amino acids.

V and J are TRBV29-1 and TRBJ1-1; D is possibly TRBD1 (6 bases). Germline loops: CDR1 SQVTM, CDR2 ANQGSEA. Trimming removed 4 bases from V and 4 bases from J, with 7 bases in between. The CDR3 runs to 11 residues. CDR3 DNA: TGCAGCGTTGCGGGGGCCACTGAAGCTTTCTTT. Translating gives CSVAGATEAFF.

This clonotype was counted many times. The chain couples TRBV7-6 to TRBJ2-5, with D tentatively TRBD1 or TRBD2 (5 bases each). The germline CDR1 and CDR2 sequences are SGHVS and FNYEAQ. The CDR3 has 15 amino acids. V was trimmed by 4 bases and J by 8 bases, leaving 20 bases between them. As DNA, the CDR3 is TGTGCCAGCAGCTCCCCGGCATCTCCTGGGGGAACCCAGTACTTC. Protein: CASSSPASPGGTQYF.

This clonotype qualifies as medium-sized. V usage is TRBV18 and J usage is TRBJ1-6; 8 positions match TRBD1. Trimming at V came to 6 bases and at J to 5 bases, leaving 0 bases not matched to a gene. There are 13 residues in the CDR3. CDR1 KGHSH and CDR2 LQKENI come from the germline V gene. The CDR3 is CASSTGDNSPLHF. The DNA for the CDR3 is TGTGCCAGCTCGACAGGGGATAATTCACCCCTCCACTTT.

This clonotype was counted at least ten times. The chain employs TRBV20-1 and TRBJ2-4, with D unclear. Germline assignment: CDR1 DFQATT and CDR2 SNEGSKA (reference sequence). The CDR3 extends over 14 amino acids. V shed 5 bases and J shed 0 bases, with 11 bases lying between them. DNA of the CDR3: TGCAGTGCTTCCCCCATGGTAGCCAAAAACATTCAGTACTTC. Its translation: CSASPMVAKNIQYF.

This clonotype was observed many times. This sequence joins TRBV7-2 and TRBJ2-1; weak D call: TRBD1 (5 bases). The CDR3 sequence is 11 residues long. V dropped 4 bases and J dropped 10 bases, with 8 bases sitting between them. Germline CDR1 SGHTA, CDR2 FQGNSA. The CDR3 DNA reads TGTGCCAGCAGCTCCGCAGGGGAGCAGTTCTTC. Translation: CASSSAGEQFF. Full variable domain (rest looked up from reference TRBV7-2 and TRBJ2-1): GAGVSQSPSNKVTEKGKDVELRCDPISGHTALYWYRQSLGQGLEFLIYFQGNSAPDKSGLPSDRFSAERTGGSVSTLTIQRTQQEDSAVYLCASSSAGEQFFGPGTRLTVL.